The sequence of this T cell receptor (beta chain) was determined in a study of T cells after yellow fever vaccination. TCRdb ran MiXCR on the 5' RACE reads and lists one entry per CDR3 protein. The top ten hold roughly 0.5% of the sample, which has roughly 250,000 distinct CDR3 sequences, 10% to 15% seen once. Looked up from germline, CDR1 is SGHRS and CDR2 is YFSETQ. J lost 8 bases, V lost 5 bases, and 9 bases had no gene match. The CDR3 totals 15 residues. The sequence was obtained from a man aged 25-40 years who received the YFV17D yellow fever vaccine. This chain joins TRBV5-1 and TRBJ2-1, with TRBD2 matching 11 bases. Sample: CD4+ T cells sorted from PBMCs, taken 45 days after the yellow fever booster vaccination. In nucleotides, the CDR3 is TGCGCCAGCAGGGCTACTAGCGGGAGTTTCGATGAGCAGTTCTTC. Amino acid sequence: CASRATSGSFDEQFF.